A single sample is the source of the 27 T cell receptor beta chains below, sequenced in a study of cytomegalovirus exposure and HLA in healthy donors. The primer mix had 60 Vbeta and 13 Jbeta primers. Clones were read by immunoSEQ multiplex PCR, and TCRdb kept only the in-frame ones, dropping some. This table holds about 160,000 clones, around nine tenths found once. Material for sequencing was PBMCs. The receptors originated from a young woman in good health and CMV-seronegative.

The chain has TRBV7-9 and TRBJ2-1; D perhaps matches TRBD2 (6 bases). The CDR3 sequence is 14 residues long. Germline loops: CDR1 SEHNR, CDR2 FQNEAQ (reference sequence). The V end lost 3 bases, the J end lost 8 bases, and 14 bases lay between the germline ends. CDR3: CASSFREIWDEQFF. The CDR3 DNA is TGTGCCAGCAGCTTCCGGGAGATCTGGGATGAGCAGTTCTTC.

The V gene is TRBV19, the J gene TRBJ2-7; no definite D call. The CDR3 length is 13 residues. Germline assignment: CDR1 LNHDA and CDR2 SQIVND (reference sequence). The V gene lost 0 bases and the J gene lost 7 bases, with 10 bases spanning the gap. CDR3 sequence reads: CASSIDWMEEQYF. For the CDR3, the DNA is TGTGCCAGTAGTATAGATTGGATGGAGGAGCAGTACTTC.

V gene TRBV6-5 combines with J gene TRBJ2-3; possibly TRBD2 for D (5 bases). Trimming removed 6 bases at V and 2 bases at J, with 15 bases between. This CDR3 has 15 residues. Germline V gives CDR1 MNHEY, CDR2 SVGAGI. The CDR3 loop reads CASSPRTTTTDTQYF. The DNA for the CDR3 is TGTGCCAGCAGCCCCAGGACGACTACCACAGATACGCAGTATTTT.

V gene TRBV27 combines with J gene TRBJ1-5; TRBD1 aligns across 7 bases. With 5 bases clipped from V and 4 bases from J, the junction kept 5 bases outside the gene matches. The CDR3 is made up of 14 amino acids. The germline gives CDR1 MNHEY, CDR2 SMNVEV (reference sequence). CDR3 sequence (DNA): TGTGCCAGCAGTCACAGGGGACATAATCAGCCCCAGCATTTT. It is translated as CASSHRGHNQPQHF.

V gene TRBV14 combines with J gene TRBJ1-1; the D gene is possibly TRBD1 (5 bases). Germline CDR1 SGHDN, CDR2 FVKESK. The CDR3 is 17 amino acids. V was clipped by 0 bases and J by 4 bases, with 18 bases between them. CDR3 sequence: CASSQEGPTVRPTEAFF. CDR3 in DNA: TGTGCCAGCAGCCAAGAGGGCCCGACAGTTCGGCCCACTGAAGCTTTCTTT.

This clone appeared a single time. CDR3 nucleotides: TGTGCCAGCAGTATGCTAGCGGGGCTATGGAAGCAGTACTTC. This sequence encodes CASSMLAGLWKQYF. The V call is TRBV28, the J call TRBJ2-7, with 9 bases that match TRBD2. This CDR3 is 14 amino acids long. Germline V gene sequence: CDR1 MDHEN, CDR2 SYDVKM. The J segment lost 8 bases and the V segment lost 5 bases, leaving 10 bases of the junction unmatched.

In DNA form, the CDR3 reads TGTGCCAGCAGGGCGGGCCCTGGGCGAAACTCCTACGAGCAGTACTTC. Translated, it gives CASRAGPGRNSYEQYF. This sequence joins TRBV7-6 and TRBJ2-5, with TRBD2 as a possible D gene (5 bases). TRBJ2-7 matches the DNA end more closely, so the J call is doubtful. The CDR3 is 16 residues long. Germline V gives CDR1 SGHVS, CDR2 FNYEAQ.

J is TRBJ2-2 and V is TRBV30; D gene uncertain. With 6 bases removed from V and 2 bases from J, the gap between germline ends came to 16 bases. The CDR3 is 15 residues long. The V gene's germline CDR1 is GTSNPN and CDR2 SVGIG (reference sequence). The CDR3 coding sequence is TGTGCCTGCCCAAAGGCTGGGCCCAACACCGGGGAGCTGTTTTTT. It codes for CACPKAGPNTGELFF.

This rearrangement joins TRBV4-1 to TRBJ1-4; D remains unclear. The V end was cut by 3 bases, the J end by 12 bases, with 20 bases between. Germline CDR1 MGHRA, CDR2 YSYEKL. This CDR3 has 15 residues. This CDR3 reads CASSQPGVGRGQLFF. CDR3 in DNA: TGCGCCAGCAGCCAGCCTGGTGTGGGGAGAGGGCAACTGTTTTTT.

This rearrangement joins TRBV5-1 to TRBJ2-3; possible D gene TRBD2, 6 bases. The CDR3 covers 16 residues. Trimming removed 0 bases at V and 6 bases at J, with 17 bases between. Germline V lookup: CDR1 SGHRS, CDR2 YFSETQ. The CDR3 DNA is TGCGCCAGCAGCTTGGAAGGTAACTACGCGGGGGATACGCAGTATTTT. Its translation: CASSLEGNYAGDTQYF.

The rearrangement joins TRBV5-1 to TRBJ2-2; 7 bases align to TRBD2. The germline gives CDR1 SGHRS, CDR2 YFSETQ. The CDR3 length is 15 residues. With 1 base clipped from V and 5 bases from J, the junction kept 5 bases outside the gene matches. CDR3 residues: CASSLTGLITGELFF. As DNA, the CDR3 is TGCGCCAGCAGCTTGACGGGACTAATTACCGGGGAGCTGTTTTTT.

The chain carries TRBV29-1 and TRBJ1-3; a weak D match, TRBD1 (6 bases). The CDR3 contains 16 residues. Germline-derived CDR1 and CDR2 are SQVTM and ANQGSEA. V was trimmed by 0 bases and J by 0 bases, leaving 12 bases between them. In nucleotides, the CDR3 is TGCAGCGTTGAAGATAACAGGGCGACCTCTGGAAACACCATATATTTT. This codes for CSVEDNRATSGNTIYF.

This clone was seen a few times. CDR3 amino acids: CASSLAGTSGSNTGELFF. CDR3 nucleotides: TGCGCCAGCAGCTTGGCCGGGACTAGCGGTTCGAACACCGGGGAGCTGTTTTTT. This chain joins TRBV5-1 and TRBJ2-2, with 11 bases identical to TRBD2. Germline CDR1 SGHRS, CDR2 YFSETQ. The ends lost 0 bases at V and 0 bases at J; junction bases unmatched: 4. The CDR3 contains 18 residues.

This rearrangement joins TRBV28 to TRBJ1-2, with TRBD1 matching 7 bases. The CDR3 is 15 amino acids. The germline gives CDR1 MDHEN, CDR2 SYDVKM. Trimming at V came to 4 bases and at J to 8 bases, leaving 13 bases not matched to a gene. CDR3 nucleotides: TGTGCCAGCAGTTCCGGACAGGCCCAAACCCGGGGCTACACCTTC. This sequence encodes CASSSGQAQTRGYTF.

This clone was counted once. The chain's CDR3 is CSVESRKPGPASTMNTEAFF. DNA for the CDR3: TGCAGCGTCGAAAGCAGAAAACCGGGTCCCGCTTCCACTATGAACACTGAAGCTTTCTTT. This chain links TRBV29-1 with TRBJ1-1; no clear D. This CDR3 contains 20 residues. V was shortened by 6 bases and J by 0 bases, with 32 bases between the two germline ends. Germline assignment: CDR1 SQVTM and CDR2 ANQGSEA.

This clone is a singleton in its sample. The chain combines TRBV2 with TRBJ1-2; possible D gene TRBD1, 6 bases. Trimming stripped 5 bases from V and 1 base from J, with 8 bases between. The CDR3 contains 13 residues. In germline, CDR1 is SNHLY, CDR2 FYNNEI. This chain's CDR3 is CASSKDSNYGYTF. The CDR3 DNA is TGTGCCAGCAGTAAGGACAGTAACTATGGCTACACCTTC.

The V call is TRBV28, the J call TRBJ1-6; 8 nucleotides align to TRBD1. The CDR3 covers 16 residues. Germline-derived CDR1 and CDR2 are MDHEN and SYDVKM. V lost 2 bases to trimming and J lost 8 bases; unmatched junction nucleotides: 8. This CDR3 reads CASSLVSAGGYSPLHF. CDR3 DNA sequence: TGTGCCAGCAGTTTAGTCTCGGCAGGGGGCTATTCACCCCTCCACTTT.

J is TRBJ2-6 and V is TRBV5-1, with a tentative D call TRBD2 (6 bases). The CDR3 length is 16 residues. CDR1 SGHRS and CDR2 YFSETQ come from the germline V gene. V dropped 1 base and J dropped 3 bases, with 11 bases sitting between them. CDR3 sequence reads: CASSLTGVDGANVLTF. CDR3 bases: TGCGCCAGCAGCTTGACGGGAGTTGATGGGGCCAACGTCCTGACTTTC. Supplemented by reference TRBV5-1 and TRBJ2-6, the full variable domain reads KAGVTQTPRYLIKTRGQQVTLSCSPISGHRSVSWYQQTPGQGLQFLFEYFSETQRNKGNFPGRFSGRQFSNSRSEMNVSTLELGDSALYLCASSLTGVDGANVLTFGAGSRLTVL.

Comments on this clone: Other DNA sequences in the same sample also yield this CDR3. The chain carries TRBV30 and TRBJ2-5, with 9 bases that match TRBD2. V lost 1 base, J lost 1 base, and 1 base stayed unmatched. The CDR3 spans 14 residues. The germline V gene encodes CDR1 GTSNPN and CDR2 SVGIG (reference sequence). CDR3: CAWSGSGGQETQYF. CDR3 DNA: TGTGCCTGGAGTGGTAGCGGGGGCCAAGAGACCCAGTACTTC.

The chain links TRBV9 to TRBJ2-1; 7 bases line up with TRBD2. Per the germline V gene, CDR1 is SGDLS and CDR2 is YYNGEE. V shed 2 bases and J 3 bases; nucleotides not matched to a gene: 5. This CDR3 contains 15 residues. CDR3 DNA: TGTGCCAGCAGCGTCCCCGGCGGGGGCTACAATGAGCAGTTCTTC. This sequence encodes CASSVPGGGYNEQFF.

The rearrangement links TRBV28 to TRBJ1-2, with 8 bases lining up with TRBD1. After removal of 5 bases from V and 4 bases from J, the junction contained 9 bases not matched to a gene. The germline gives CDR1 MDHEN, CDR2 SYDVKM. CDR3 size: 15 residues. The CDR3: CASSPGTGPFYGYTF. DNA for the CDR3: TGTGCCAGCAGTCCGGGGACAGGTCCCTTCTATGGCTACACCTTC.

This clone was recorded a few times. V gene TRBV5-1 combines with J gene TRBJ2-1; 12 nucleotides align to TRBD2. CDR3 length: 16 amino acids. Germline trimming cut 1 base from V and 8 bases from J; bases unmatched to any gene: 7. Per the germline V gene, CDR1 is SGHRS and CDR2 is YFSETQ. CDR3 protein: CASSLYLAGGQYEQFF. Written as DNA, the CDR3 is TGCGCCAGCAGCTTGTACCTAGCGGGGGGGCAGTATGAGCAGTTCTTC.

This clone appeared a few times. The chain carries TRBV5-1 and TRBJ1-4; possibly TRBD1 for D (5 bases). CDR1 and CDR2 (germline): SGHRS, YFSETQ. Deletions cut 4 bases from V and 7 bases from J, with 17 bases between. The CDR3 has 15 residues. The CDR3 bases are TGCGCCAGCAGCCCAGCAGGGTCATGGGCTGAAAAACTGTTTTTT. Translated, it gives CASSPAGSWAEKLFF.

The chain uses TRBV28 and TRBJ2-1; possibly TRBD2 for D (5 bases). The germline V gene encodes CDR1 MDHEN and CDR2 SYDVKM. The CDR3 runs 12 residues. The germline V and J ends were trimmed by 6 bases and 7 bases, with 10 bases remaining between them. CDR3 coding DNA: TGTGCCAGCAGCCTGGGAGAGAATGAGCAGTTCTTC. Translating it yields CASSLGENEQFF.

This chain links TRBV7-2 with TRBJ1-5; the D is unclear. The germline V gene encodes CDR1 SGHTA and CDR2 FQGNSA. V was trimmed by 1 base and J by 2 bases, leaving 6 bases between them. CDR3 size: 14 residues. The CDR3 nucleotides read TGTGCCAGCAGCTTAGAAATCGGCAATCAGCCCCAGCATTTT. Translating it yields CASSLEIGNQPQHF.

J is TRBJ2-1 and V is TRBV7-9, with D perhaps TRBD1 (6 bases). The V gene lost 5 bases and the J gene lost 3 bases, with 26 bases spanning the gap. This CDR3 comprises 19 residues. CDR1 is SEHNR, CDR2 FQNEAQ, per germline (reference sequence). The CDR3 DNA follows: TGTGCCAGCAGCCCCCGGTTGGGGGAGACCCTAGGGGGCTACAATGAGCAGTTCTTC. It translates to CASSPRLGETLGGYNEQFF.

The chain uses TRBV12-2 and TRBJ1-5. TRBV12-2 is a listed pseudogene. CDR3 length: 20 residues. Here the CDR3 reads CASRLVAGGVTSYSNQPQHF. The CDR3 DNA follows: TGTGCAAGTCGCTTAGTGGCGGGGGGCGTTACCTCTTATAGCAATCAGCCCCAGCATTTT.